This T cell receptor beta chain is drawn from a study of STAT3 mutations in large granular lymphocyte leukemia. Study summary: Roughly half the longitudinally sequenced T-LGLL patients had canonical STAT3 mutations. Study-wide results and limits: TCR clonotype switching after therapy occurred in about 30% of the 18 patients. A small but highly pathogenic clone may have been missed. Every T-LGLL patient had at least one immunodominant TCRbeta clonotype.

Average productive template count per sample was around 44,000. The table came from immunoSEQ multiplex PCR; TCRdb's copy has only in-frame clones and leaves some out. The sample has tens of thousands of clones, about 81% seen once. Per germline, CDR1 SGHTA and CDR2 FQGNSA. V lost 1 base and J lost 1, with 4 bases in between. The CDR3 totals 14 residues. This clone has only a few counts. The antigen is not known. Sequenced material: PBMCs. The rearrangement joins TRBV7-2 to TRBJ2-2; no firm D call. The clonotype comes from a human donor with T large granular lymphocyte leukemia. Some clones in this sample may be carry-over from other donors' samples. CDR3 DNA: TGTGCCAGCAGCTTAGTCGGGAACACCGGGGAGCTGTTTTTT. Residues: CASSLVGNTGELFF.